This TCR beta chain was found in a study of blood T cell repertoires in COVID-19. TCRdb keeps only in-frame clones here, not all; method: immunoSEQ multiplex PCR. The sample gives approximately 210,000 clones, 82% of which show up once; about an eighth is in the top ten. This clonotype was obtained from a man aged 35 to 55 who had recovered from COVID-19. Sample: PBMCs or T cells enriched from blood (not recorded which).

The CDR3 DNA sequence: TGTGCCAGCAGCTTAGGCGGGTATAACTATGGCTACACCTTC. As protein: CASSLGGYNYGYTF. The V and J genes are TRBV7-2 and TRBJ1-2; no definite D call. V shed 1 base and J shed 1 base, with 7 bases lying between them. CDR3 length: 14 residues. Germline V gives CDR1 SGHTA, CDR2 FQGNSA. Combining the CDR3 with reference TRBV7-2 and TRBJ1-2 gives the whole variable domain GAGVSQSPSNKVTEKGKDVELRCDPISGHTALYWYRQSLGQGLEFLIYFQGNSAPDKSGLPSDRFSAERTGGSVSTLTIQRTQQEDSAVYLCASSLGGYNYGYTFGSGTRLTVV.